This T cell receptor (beta chain) was observed in a study of blood T cell repertoires in COVID-19. This clone was seen only a few times. The table came from immunoSEQ multiplex PCR; TCRdb's copy has only in-frame clones and leaves some out. This table holds over 100,000 clones, about four fifths found once. The CDR3 is 15 amino acids. Germline values: CDR1 MNHEY, CDR2 SVGAGI. With 7 bases clipped from V and 7 bases from J, the junction kept 11 bases outside the gene matches. V is TRBV6-5 and J is TRBJ1-2; 11 bases fit TRBD1. This TCR derives from a woman of 80 years or more with acute or convalescent COVID-19. The sequencing sample was made of peripheral blood. CDR3 nucleotide sequence: TGTGCCAGCACCGGGGGCCGGACAGGGGGCCCTGGCTACACCTTC. Translating gives CASTGGRTGGPGYTF.